This TCR beta chain was captured in a study of OX40 agonist ivuxolimab in advanced cancers. Overall study context: The dose-escalation group included hepatocellular carcinoma, melanoma, renal cell carcinoma and head and neck cancer. Prior anti-PD-1, anti-PD-L1 or anti-CTLA-4 therapy did not bar entry, and 40% to 45% had some.

General observations from the study: CD8+ T cells showed, on average, more clonal expansion than CD4+ cells.

The germline gives CDR1 MNHEY, CDR2 SVGAGI. Trimming took 6 bases from V and 2 from J, leaving 9 bases between them. The CDR3 loop spans 13 amino acids. With regard to this clone: Antigen unknown.

Patients who had autoimmune disease history or got systemic immunosuppression were left out. Produced via immunoSEQ multiplex PCR; TCRdb's table is partial and in-frame only. The sample lists tens of thousands of clones, 90% occurring once. Sequenced material: CD4+ or CD8+ T cells sorted from blood, taken in a trial of the OX40 agonist ivuxolimab. The V call is TRBV6-5, the J call TRBJ2-3; weak D call: TRBD1 (5 bases). The TCR sequence derives from an adult with an advanced solid tumor such as melanoma, head and neck, liver or kidney cancer. The CDR3: CASRTGLTDTQYF. DNA of the CDR3: TGTGCCAGCAGAACAGGTCTCACAGATACGCAGTATTTT.